The 19 T cell receptor beta chains listed next were all sequenced from one sample in a study of blood T cell repertoires in COVID-19. The protocol was immunoSEQ multiplex PCR, while the TCRdb copy is restricted to in-frame clones and leaves out a portion. The table lists some 59,000 clones, 60% to 80% of them singletons. Source material: peripheral blood. These receptors were obtained from a man older than 75 with active or convalescent COVID-19.

The chain carries TRBV11-2 and TRBJ1-6; 8 nucleotides match TRBD1. Germline V gene sequence: CDR1 SGHAT, CDR2 FQNNGV. V shed 5 bases and J 9 bases; nucleotides not matched to a gene: 9. The CDR3 runs to 15 residues. As DNA, the CDR3 is TGTGCCAGCAGCATCGGACAGGGCCCACGTTCACCCCTCCACTTT. Translating it yields CASSIGQGPRSPLHF.

The sample holds a few counts of this clone. This chain joins TRBV2 and TRBJ2-7, with 9 nucleotides matching TRBD2. Trimming took 2 bases from V and 1 from J; bases not matched to a gene: 0. Germline-derived CDR1 and CDR2 are SNHLY and FYNNEI. The CDR3 has 14 residues. The DNA of the CDR3 is TGTGCCAGCAGTGAACTAGCGGGGTCCTACGAGCAGTACTTC. It yields the protein CASSELAGSYEQYF. The full variable domain, with the rest looked up from reference TRBV2 and TRBJ2-7, is EPEVTQTPSHQVTQMGQEVILRCVPISNHLYFYWYRQILGQKVEFLVSFYNNEISEKSEIFDDQFSVERPDGSNFTLKIRSTKLEDSAMYFCASSELAGSYEQYFGPGTRLTVT.

For this clone: Other nucleotide sequences from this sample produce the same CDR3. The chain couples TRBV5-1 to TRBJ1-3; D ambiguous. CDR1 and CDR2 (germline): SGHRS, YFSETQ. Deletions cut 3 bases from V and 0 bases from J, with 13 bases between. CDR3 length: 16 amino acids. The CDR3 bases are TGCGCCAGCAGCTCGGGGTTAGGGTCCTCTGGAAACACCATATATTTT. It is translated as CASSSGLGSSGNTIYF.

The rearrangement links TRBV18 to TRBJ2-2, with 11 bases identical to TRBD1. V was pared by 3 bases and J by 7 bases, with 7 bases of the junction left unmatched. Germline-derived CDR1 and CDR2 are KGHSH and LQKENI. This CDR3 is 16 amino acids long. The CDR3: CASSPGQGGDGGELFF. For the CDR3, the DNA is TGTGCCAGCTCACCGGGACAGGGGGGCGACGGCGGGGAGCTGTTTTTT.

The chain joins TRBV6-2 or TRBV6-3 to TRBJ2-7; 10 nucleotides line up with TRBD2. Germline CDR1 is MNHEY and CDR2 is SVGEGT. This CDR3 has 14 amino acids. Trimming at V came to 5 bases and at J to 4 bases, leaving 5 bases not matched to a gene. The CDR3 DNA reads as TGTGCCAGCAGTCCAAGCGGGGGGGTATACGAGCAGTACTTC. Encoded protein: CASSPSGGVYEQYF.

The V call is TRBV5-1, the J call TRBJ2-1; 7 positions match TRBD1. The V gene end was trimmed by 0 bases and the J gene end by 6 bases; junction bases not matched to a gene: 9. The CDR3 runs to 16 residues. Germline loops: CDR1 SGHRS, CDR2 YFSETQ. DNA for the CDR3: TGCGCCAGCAGCTTGGGAGGGGCCAGGGGGTTCAATGAGCAGTTCTTC. Protein product: CASSLGGARGFNEQFF.

The CDR3 DNA is TGTGCCAGTCGAGGACAGTTTACTAGCTATGGCTACACCTTC. Amino acids: CASRGQFTSYGYTF. This chain links TRBV3-1 (or the pseudogene TRBV3-2) with TRBJ1-2; weak D call: TRBD1 (6 bases). Per the germline V gene, CDR1 is LGHDT and CDR2 is YNNKEL (reference sequence). CDR3 size: 14 residues. Trimming removed 9 bases at V and 4 bases at J, with 18 bases between.

The chain has TRBV5-1 and TRBJ1-1, with TRBD1 matching over 8 bases. The V gene's germline CDR1 is SGHRS and CDR2 YFSETQ. This CDR3 comprises 15 residues. Trimming took 4 bases from V and 3 from J; bases not matched to a gene: 8. The CDR3 loop is CASSPLDRDHTEAFF. CDR3 nucleotide sequence: TGCGCCAGCAGCCCACTGGACAGGGACCACACTGAAGCTTTCTTT.

This clone was observed a handful of times. The chain joins TRBV6-1 to TRBJ1-3; TRBD1 matches 8 bases. V gave up 0 bases and J gave up 2 bases; unmatched junction bases: 18. The CDR3 covers 21 residues. Germline loops: CDR1 MNHNS, CDR2 SASEGT. In DNA, the CDR3 is TGTGCCAGCAGTGAAGCGCAGAATAGCTTCGTTGAGGACAGGGCTGGAAACACCATATATTTT. This translates into CASSEAQNSFVEDRAGNTIYF.

V is TRBV28 and J is TRBJ1-2; 12 bases match TRBD1. This CDR3 contains 19 residues. The V gene end was trimmed by 1 base and the J gene end by 4 bases; junction bases not matched to a gene: 13. The V gene's germline CDR1 is MDHEN and CDR2 SYDVKM. The CDR3 protein is CASSLSPLTGTGGFYGYTF. CDR3 in DNA: TGTGCCAGCAGTTTATCCCCTCTCACCGGGACAGGGGGCTTCTATGGCTACACCTTC.

J is TRBJ2-7 and V is TRBV4-3; 8 nucleotides agree with TRBD1. V dropped 6 bases and J dropped 1; count of bases not matched to a gene: 5. Germline V gene data show CDR1 as LGHNA and CDR2 as YSLEER. The CDR3 is 14 amino acids. The CDR3 DNA reads as TGCGCCAGCAGATCCGGGACAGGATCCTACGAGCAGTACTTC. It specifies CASRSGTGSYEQYF.

This clone has more than one count but fewer than ten. V gene TRBV28 combines with J gene TRBJ1-5; no definite D call. Trimming pared 1 base from V and 0 bases from J, leaving 13 bases between. This CDR3 spans 17 amino acids. CDR1 is MDHEN, CDR2 SYDVKM, per germline. The CDR3 nucleotides are TGTGCCAGCAGTTTATCCACCGGGTCCTATAGCAATCAGCCCCAGCATTTT. This sequence encodes CASSLSTGSYSNQPQHF.

The chain joins TRBV2 to TRBJ1-2; a possible D gene is TRBD1 (5 bases). This CDR3 comprises 15 residues. V was shortened by 3 bases and J by 4 bases, with 15 bases between the two germline ends. Germline CDR1 SNHLY, CDR2 FYNNEI. DNA for the CDR3: TGTGCCAGCAGTGATGGCCAGGGCGGTACCTATGGCTACACCTTC. Residues: CASSDGQGGTYGYTF.

The chain joins TRBV6-5 to TRBJ1-2, with TRBD1 as a possible D gene (6 bases). The CDR3 spans 16 residues. Trimming removed 0 bases from V and 7 bases from J, with 18 bases in between. Per germline, CDR1 MNHEY and CDR2 SVGAGI. For the CDR3, the DNA is TGTGCCAGCAGTTACTCGATACGGGGGGCCTGGGGTGGCTACACCTTC. Translated, it gives CASSYSIRGAWGGYTF.

The chain couples TRBV11-3 to TRBJ2-1; TRBD1 aligns across 7 bases. The V and J ends lost 3 bases and 6 bases, in that order; junction bases with no gene match: 2. In germline, CDR1 is SGHNT, CDR2 YENEEA. The CDR3 loop spans 13 amino acids. The CDR3 DNA reads TGTGCCAGCAGCTTGGGACAGACCAATGAGCAGTTCTTC. Translation: CASSLGQTNEQFF.

The chain recombines TRBV5-4 with TRBJ2-7, with a tentative D call TRBD2 (5 bases). The V gene's germline CDR1 is SGHNT and CDR2 YYREEE (reference sequence). V lost 4 bases, J lost 2 bases, and 16 bases lay in between. The CDR3 length is 15 residues. The CDR3 spells CASSGRREGAYEQYF. The CDR3 DNA sequence: TGTGCCAGCAGCGGACGCCGGGAAGGAGCCTACGAGCAGTACTTC.

This clone was detected once. The J gene is TRBJ1-2, the V gene TRBV19; 9 nucleotides agree with TRBD1. The CDR3 extends over 15 amino acids. Trimming took 6 bases from V and 4 from J; bases not matched to a gene: 9. Germline CDR1 LNHDA, CDR2 SQIVND (reference sequence). The DNA for the CDR3 is TGTGCCAGTAGGGCCGGACAGGGGTTCGGCTATGGCTACACCTTC. This translates into CASRAGQGFGYGYTF.

The genes are TRBV6-2 or TRBV6-3 and TRBJ2-2, with D perhaps matching TRBD2 (5 bases). V was pared by 5 bases and J by 7 bases, with 8 bases between. This CDR3 is built from 12 residues. Per germline, CDR1 MNHEY and CDR2 SVGEGT. The CDR3 reads CASSLAGGELFF. The CDR3 DNA reads TGTGCCAGCAGTCTAGCTGGCGGGGAGCTGTTTTTT.

The rearrangement joins TRBV10-3 to TRBJ2-3; TRBD2 is a possible D gene (7 bases). Germline lookup yields CDR1 ENHRY and CDR2 SYGVKD. With 7 bases removed from V and 4 bases from J, the gap between germline ends came to 9 bases. This CDR3 comprises 12 residues. The CDR3 is CAIKGGADTQYF. The DNA for the CDR3 is TGTGCCATCAAAGGGGGGGCAGATACGCAGTATTTT.